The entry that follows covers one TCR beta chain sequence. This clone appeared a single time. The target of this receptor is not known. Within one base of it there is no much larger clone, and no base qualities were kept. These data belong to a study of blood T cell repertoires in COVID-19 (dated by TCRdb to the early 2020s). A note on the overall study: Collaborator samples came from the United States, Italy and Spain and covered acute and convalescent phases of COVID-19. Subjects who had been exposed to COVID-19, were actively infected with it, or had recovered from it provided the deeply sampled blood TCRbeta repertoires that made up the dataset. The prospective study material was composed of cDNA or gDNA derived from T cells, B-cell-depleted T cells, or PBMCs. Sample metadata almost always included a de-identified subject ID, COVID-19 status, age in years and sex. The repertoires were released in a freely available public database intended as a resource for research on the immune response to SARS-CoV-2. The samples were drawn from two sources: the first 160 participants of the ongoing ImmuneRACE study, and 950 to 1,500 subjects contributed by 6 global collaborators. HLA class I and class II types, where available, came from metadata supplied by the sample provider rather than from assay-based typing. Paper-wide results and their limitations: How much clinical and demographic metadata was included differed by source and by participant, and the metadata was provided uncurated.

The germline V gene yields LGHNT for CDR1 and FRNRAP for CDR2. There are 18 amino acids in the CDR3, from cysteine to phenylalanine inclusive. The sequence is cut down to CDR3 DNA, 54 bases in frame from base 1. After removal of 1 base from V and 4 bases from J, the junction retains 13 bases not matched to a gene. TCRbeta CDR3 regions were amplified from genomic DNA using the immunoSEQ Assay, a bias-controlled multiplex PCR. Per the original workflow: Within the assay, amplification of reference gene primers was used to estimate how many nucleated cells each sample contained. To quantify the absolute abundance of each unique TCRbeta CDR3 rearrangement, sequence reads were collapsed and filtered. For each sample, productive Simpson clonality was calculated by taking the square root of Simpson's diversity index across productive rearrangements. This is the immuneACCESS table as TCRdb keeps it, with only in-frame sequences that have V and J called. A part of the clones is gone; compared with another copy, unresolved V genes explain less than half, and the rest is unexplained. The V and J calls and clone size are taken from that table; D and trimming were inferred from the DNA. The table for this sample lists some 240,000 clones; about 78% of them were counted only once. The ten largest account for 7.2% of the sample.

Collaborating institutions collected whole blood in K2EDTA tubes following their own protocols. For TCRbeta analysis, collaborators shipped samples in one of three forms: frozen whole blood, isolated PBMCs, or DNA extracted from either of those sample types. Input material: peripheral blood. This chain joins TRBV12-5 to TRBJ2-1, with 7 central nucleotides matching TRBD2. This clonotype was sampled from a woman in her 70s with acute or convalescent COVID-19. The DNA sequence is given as TGTGCTAGTGGTTTGGCCCTCTGGGGAGGGGACCCGTACAATGAGCAGTTCTTC. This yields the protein CASGLALWGGDPYNEQFF.